Listed here are 27 T cell receptor beta chains from one sample, sequenced in a study of shared clonotypes between healthy human individuals. Measured with immunoSEQ multiplex PCR; TCRdb has only the in-frame clones, and not every one. The table lists 200,000 to 250,000 clones, under 80% of them singletons. The specimen was memory CD4+ T cells sorted from blood. Subset described: CD45RA-negative fraction. Source of these receptors: a man aged 25 to 40 in good health.

This clone was picked up a small number of times. The chain employs TRBV7-2 and TRBJ1-2, with D unresolved. Germline CDR1 reads SGHTA; CDR2 reads FQGNSA. CDR3 length: 14 residues. Deletions cut 4 bases from V and 5 bases from J, with 14 bases between. The CDR3 DNA follows: TGTGCCAGCAGCTCCGCATCCGGACCTTATGGCTACACCTTC. It is translated as CASSSASGPYGYTF.

The chain uses TRBV5-1 and TRBJ2-5, with 15 positions matching TRBD2. The germline V gene has CDR1 SGHRS and CDR2 YFSETQ. V gave up 0 bases and J gave up 4 bases; unmatched junction bases: 7. The CDR3 is made up of 18 amino acids. The CDR3 DNA reads as TGCGCCAGCAGCTTGGCCGGGACTAGCGGGAGGTGGGGAGAGACCCAGTACTTC. Protein product: CASSLAGTSGRWGETQYF.

The chain has TRBV6-1 and TRBJ2-7, with TRBD2 matching over 7 bases. Germline V gene sequence: CDR1 MNHNS, CDR2 SASEGT. This CDR3 contains 15 residues. Trimming at V came to 5 bases and at J to 3 bases, leaving 10 bases not matched to a gene. CDR3 amino acids: CASSNPGGVHYEQYF. For the CDR3, the DNA is TGTGCCAGCAGTAACCCGGGGGGTGTTCACTACGAGCAGTACTTC.

The V gene is TRBV11-2, the J gene TRBJ2-5; TRBD2 aligns across 7 bases. V lost 7 bases to trimming and J lost 4 bases; unmatched junction nucleotides: 12. Germline lookup yields CDR1 SGHAT and CDR2 FQNNGV. CDR3 length: 15 residues. CDR3 bases: TGTGCCAGCACCATGGGGGGGAGGGCCACAGAGACCCAGTACTTC. It yields the protein CASTMGGRATETQYF.

The gene calls are TRBV5-8 and TRBJ2-1; 7 bases align to TRBD2. From germline, CDR1 is SGHTS and CDR2 YDEGEE. CDR3 length equals 15 residues. The V segment lost 4 bases and the J segment 4 bases; nucleotides outside the gene matches: 8. The CDR3 DNA sequence: TGTGCCAGCAGCCCAGGCACTAGCGAGTACAATGAGCAGTTCTTC. Protein: CASSPGTSEYNEQFF.

V usage is TRBV27 and J usage is TRBJ1-5; D unclear. Trimming took off 3 bases at V and 4 bases at J, with 7 bases between the two ends. The germline CDR1 and CDR2 sequences are MNHEY and SMNVEV (reference sequence). This CDR3 has 13 amino acids. This chain's CDR3 is CASSFVPNQPQHF. Written as DNA, the CDR3 is TGTGCCAGCAGTTTTGTACCAAATCAGCCCCAGCATTTT.

This chain links TRBV7-7 with TRBJ2-1, with a possible D match to TRBD1 (5 bases). V lost 3 bases and J lost 9, with 12 bases in between. Germline-derived CDR1 and CDR2 are SSHAT and FNYEAQ (reference sequence). This CDR3 is built from 13 residues. CDR3 sequence: CASSFDQGSEQFF. The CDR3 DNA follows: TGTGCCAGCAGCTTTGATCAGGGAAGTGAGCAGTTCTTC.

The DNA for the CDR3 is TGTGCCAGCAGTGTGACAGGGTGGGGAAGAGAGACCCAGTACTTC. Translating it yields CASSVTGWGRETQYF. The V gene is TRBV28, the J gene TRBJ2-5, with TRBD1 matching over 7 bases. The V segment lost 5 bases and the J segment 4 bases; nucleotides outside the gene matches: 10. Germline values: CDR1 MDHEN, CDR2 SYDVKM. The CDR3 consists of 15 residues. The full variable domain, rest sourced from reference TRBV28 and TRBJ2-5, is DVKVTQSSRYLVKRTGEKVFLECVQDMDHENMFWYRQDPGLGLRLIYFSYDVKMKEKGDIPEGYSVSREKKERFSLILESASTNQTSMYLCASSVTGWGRETQYFGPGTRLLVL.

This clone was detected a few times. V is TRBV28 and J is TRBJ2-3; TRBD1 matches 8 bases. CDR3 length equals 15 residues. Trimming took 4 bases from V and 5 from J; bases not matched to a gene: 8. Germline-derived CDR1 and CDR2 are MDHEN and SYDVKM. The CDR3 DNA follows: TGTGCCAGCAGTTACCGGACAGGGTATGGAGATACGCAGTATTTT. It translates to CASSYRTGYGDTQYF.

This clone has a count of ten or more. This chain uses TRBV7-2 with TRBJ2-5, with 13 positions matching TRBD2. After removal of 5 bases from V and 7 bases from J, the junction contained 10 bases not matched to a gene. Germline V gene lookup returns CDR1 SGHTA and CDR2 FQGNSA. CDR3 length: 16 amino acids. The CDR3 spells CASSARTSGSRATQYF. CDR3 DNA sequence: TGTGCCAGCAGCGCAAGGACTAGCGGGAGTCGTGCGACCCAGTACTTC.

CDR3 nucleotide sequence: TGTGCCACCAGCAGAGGTCTAGCGGGAGCCTACGAGCAGTACTTC. Protein sequence: CATSRGLAGAYEQYF. The V call is TRBV15, the J call TRBJ2-7, with 10 bases identical to TRBD2. Germline assignment: CDR1 LNHNV and CDR2 YYDKDF (reference sequence). V lost 1 base, J lost 2 bases, and 2 bases stayed unmatched. The CDR3 sequence is 15 residues long.

This chain connects TRBV7-9 to TRBJ1-3, with TRBD1 as a possible D gene (6 bases). V gave up 4 bases and J gave up 4 bases, with 17 bases separating them. Per germline, CDR1 SEHNR and CDR2 FQNEAQ (reference sequence). The CDR3 consists of 16 residues. The CDR3 is CASSSQKTGRGNTIYF. In nucleotides, the CDR3 is TGTGCCAGCAGCTCCCAAAAGACAGGACGGGGAAACACCATATATTTT. Using reference TRBV7-9 and TRBJ1-3 for the parts outside the CDR3, the full variable domain is DTGVSQNPRHKITKRGQNVTFRCDPISEHNRLYWYRQTLGQGPEFLTYFQNEAQLEKSRLLSDRFSAERPKGSFSTLEIQRTEQGDSAMYLCASSSQKTGRGNTIYFGEGSWLTVV.

Turning to this clone: The sample contains more than one DNA sequence encoding this CDR3. This rearrangement joins TRBV15 to TRBJ2-1; 9 bases map to TRBD2. Germline V gene lookup returns CDR1 LNHNV and CDR2 YYDKDF (reference sequence). The CDR3 loop spans 16 amino acids. J lost 3 bases, V lost 0 bases, and 3 bases had no gene match. In nucleotides, the CDR3 is TGTGCCACCAGCAGAGATCTAGCGGGATTCTACAATGAGCAGTTCTTC. Amino acid sequence: CATSRDLAGFYNEQFF. Looking up the rest from reference TRBV15 and TRBJ2-1 gives the full variable domain: DAMVIQNPRYQVTQFGKPVTLSCSQTLNHNVMYWYQQKSSQAPKLLFHYYDKDFNNEADTPDNFQSRRPNTSFCFLDIRSPGLGDTAMYLCATSRDLAGFYNEQFFGPGTRLTVL.

The chain carries TRBV5-4 and TRBJ2-5; 9 bases agree with TRBD2. V lost 4 bases to trimming and J lost 5 bases; unmatched junction nucleotides: 3. This CDR3 is built from 13 residues. Germline V gene lookup returns CDR1 SGHNT and CDR2 YYREEE (reference sequence). CDR3 sequence reads: CASSPAGGETQYF. The DNA for the CDR3 is TGTGCCAGCAGCCCGGCGGGGGGGGAGACCCAGTACTTC.

The chain links TRBV12-2 to TRBJ1-5. TRBV12-2 is an annotated pseudogene. This CDR3 spans 16 amino acids. Here the CDR3 DNA reads TGTGCAAGTCGCTTAGCGGGGAGAAATACCCATGAGCCCCAGCATTTT. Its protein product is CASRLAGRNTHEPQHF.

This clone was seen more than once but under ten times. The V gene is TRBV19, the J gene TRBJ2-3; D is uncertain. Germline values: CDR1 LNHDA, CDR2 SQIVND (reference sequence). Trimming took off 3 bases at V and 4 bases at J, with 11 bases between the two ends. The CDR3 has 14 amino acids. The CDR3 spells CASSIRTLSDTQYF. In DNA, the CDR3 is TGTGCCAGTAGTATTCGGACCTTATCAGATACGCAGTATTTT.

CDR3 nucleotides: TGTGCCTGGAGTGTACGGGGACCGGCTAGCGGGGGGAGCAATGAGCAGTTCTTC. Its translation is CAWSVRGPASGGSNEQFF. This chain uses TRBV30 with TRBJ2-1; 11 bases agree with TRBD2. The V and J ends lost 0 bases and 6 bases, in that order; junction bases with no gene match: 13. This CDR3 spans 18 amino acids. Germline V lookup: CDR1 GTSNPN, CDR2 SVGIG (reference sequence).

The J gene is TRBJ2-7, the V gene TRBV9, with 7 bases lining up with TRBD1. J was trimmed by 3 bases and V by 8 bases; bases with no gene match: 11. In germline, CDR1 is SGDLS, CDR2 YYNGEE. The CDR3 consists of 14 residues. The CDR3 DNA is TGTGCCAGTGCATCCGGGACAGTAGACTACGAGCAGTACTTC. This encodes CASASGTVDYEQYF. Variable domain in full (rest from reference TRBV9 and TRBJ2-7): DSGVTQTPKHLITATGQRVTLRCSPRSGDLSVYWYQQSLDQGLQFLIQYYNGEERAKGNILERFSAQQFPDLHSELNLSSLELGDSALYFCASASGTVDYEQYFGPGTRLTVT.

The V call is TRBV5-1, the J call TRBJ2-7, with TRBD2 matching over 7 bases. CDR1 is SGHRS and CDR2 is YFSETQ in the germline V gene. The V and J ends lost 2 bases and 2 bases, in that order; junction bases with no gene match: 13. The CDR3 has 17 residues. The CDR3 region has the DNA TGCGCCAGCAGCTTAGGCTTCGGGGCGGGAGTGACCTACGAGCAGTACTTC. Translation: CASSLGFGAGVTYEQYF.

This clone has at least ten counts. The chain employs TRBV7-2 and TRBJ2-2; TRBD2 agrees at 14 bases. Germline trimming cut 4 bases from V and 7 bases from J; bases unmatched to any gene: 5. CDR3 length equals 16 residues. CDR1 and CDR2 from the germline V gene are SGHTA and FQGNSA. CDR3 nucleotide sequence: TGTGCCAGCAGCTCGGGACTAGCGGGAGCTGTCGGGGAGCTGTTTTTT. It translates to CASSSGLAGAVGELFF.

V gene TRBV10-1 combines with J gene TRBJ2-2; 7 bases match TRBD1. This CDR3 has 14 amino acids. J lost 5 bases, V lost 4 bases, and 4 bases had no gene match. Germline V gene lookup returns CDR1 WNHNN and CDR2 SYGVQD (reference sequence). The CDR3 protein is CASSGTQGTGELFF. The CDR3 nucleotides are TGCGCCAGCAGTGGGACACAGGGGACCGGGGAGCTGTTTTTT.

Comments on this clone: One base away lies a much larger clone, so this may be a sequencing read error. Other nucleotide sequences from this sample produce the same CDR3. This chain connects TRBV7-9 to TRBJ2-7; weak D call: TRBD1 (5 bases). Trimming left V 3 bases short and J 3 bases short, with 6 bases between. This CDR3 region has 12 residues. Germline CDR1 and CDR2: SEHNR and FQNEAQ (reference sequence). CDR3 in DNA: TGTGCCAGCAGCTTGGACAACTACGAGCAGTACTTC. This encodes CASSLDNYEQYF.

The CDR3: CAIRGTSGFDEQYF. As DNA, the CDR3 is TGTGCCATCAGGGGGACTAGCGGCTTTGATGAGCAGTACTTC. J is TRBJ2-7 and V is TRBV10-3, with 11 bases matching TRBD2. The V gene's germline CDR1 is ENHRY and CDR2 SYGVKD. V dropped 6 bases and J dropped 7; count of bases not matched to a gene: 8. This CDR3 is built from 14 residues.

The table lists this clone with a count of one. V usage is TRBV28 and J usage is TRBJ2-7; 8 nucleotides match TRBD2. J lost 5 bases, V lost 5 bases, and 14 bases had no gene match. CDR1 is MDHEN, CDR2 SYDVKM, per germline. CDR3 size: 16 residues. The CDR3 region has the DNA TGTGCCAGCAGTCCGGTAGGTCCAGCGGGAGTAGACGAGCAGTACTTC. Its translation: CASSPVGPAGVDEQYF.

V is TRBV18 and J is TRBJ2-3, with no clear D. Germline V gene data show CDR1 as KGHSH and CDR2 as LQKENI. The CDR3 contains 16 residues. Between the trimmed V and J ends, which lost 3 bases and 0 bases, there was a span of 13 bases. The CDR3 DNA reads as TGTGCCAGCTCACCTCGAATCGGGTCTAGCACAGATACGCAGTATTTT. Translating it yields CASSPRIGSSTDTQYF.

This clone was recorded once. The chain combines TRBV5-1 with TRBJ2-3; 11 bases map to TRBD1. The CDR3 is made up of 19 amino acids. CDR1 and CDR2 (germline): SGHRS, YFSETQ. Trimming at V came to 0 bases and at J to 3 bases, leaving 12 bases not matched to a gene. In DNA form, the CDR3 reads TGCGCCAGCAGCTTGGATCCTCCTGGACAGGGGGCGAAAACAGATACGCAGTATTTT. This gives the protein CASSLDPPGQGAKTDTQYF.

This chain links TRBV7-2 with TRBJ2-7, with D uncertain. CDR3 length equals 12 residues. The germline V and J ends were trimmed by 5 bases and 3 bases, with 8 bases remaining between them. Germline CDR1 SGHTA, CDR2 FQGNSA. The CDR3 here is CASSPTNYEQYF. In DNA, the CDR3 is TGTGCCAGCAGCCCCACGAACTACGAGCAGTACTTC.